This is a list of T cell receptor beta chains from one sample in a study of graft-versus-host responses after intestinal transplantation. TCRdb's copy holds only in-frame clones and misses some; the assay was immunoSEQ multiplex PCR. The sample shows fewer than 30,000 clones, over 85% of them seen only once. The source material was PBMCs, sampled 18 days after transplant. The receptors were sampled from a human patient who received an intestinal transplant, so some T cells may come from the graft donor. Each CDR3 is given with its conserved first and last residue. A D gene is named only where the DNA matches it firmly. Size is omitted from some rows. Given values are once, few, many or a class for expanded clones.

V	size	J	D	CDR3	DNA
TRBV28	once	TRBJ2-1	TRBD1	CASSTMEQGVRNEQFF	TGTGCCAGCAGTACGATGGAGCAGGGGGTCAGGAATGAGCAGTTCTTC
TRBV6-4	.	TRBJ1-4	.	CASSDGGQHDRTEKLFF	TGTGCCAGCAGTGACGGGGGCCAGCATGACCGGACGGAAAAACTGTTTTTT
TRBV5-4	.	TRBJ2-2	.	CASSLQGSNTGELFF	TGTGCCAGCAGCTTGCAGGGGTCGAACACCGGGGAGCTGTTTTTT
TRBV10-2	.	TRBJ1-3	.	CASKVGSYSGNTIYF	TGCGCCAGCAAGGTGGGCAGCTACTCTGGAAACACCATATATTTT
TRBV12-5	.	TRBJ2-3	.	CASGPPATDTQYF	TGTGCTAGTGGTCCTCCCGCCACAGATACGCAGTATTTT
TRBV7-3	.	TRBJ2-1	.	CASSSNLDGDNEQFF	TGTGCCAGCAGCTCAAACCTGGACGGGGACAATGAGCAGTTCTTC
TRBV10-3	.	TRBJ2-7	TRBD2	CAISESGGGDYEQYF	TGTGCCATCAGTGAGTCTGGCGGGGGGGACTACGAGCAGTACTTC
TRBV7-2	.	TRBJ2-3	.	CASSLGTPLTDTQYF	TGTGCCAGCAGCTTAGGGACTCCATTAACAGATACGCAGTATTTT
TRBV11-2	.	TRBJ2-7	TRBD1	CASSLSDRGYEQYF	TGTGCCAGCAGCTTATCGGACAGGGGGTACGAGCAGTACTTC
TRBV5-6	.	TRBJ1-2	.	CASRIASPVGYTF	TGTGCCAGCAGGATCGCGAGTCCAGTTGGCTACACCTTC
TRBV11-3	.	TRBJ1-2	.	CASSPWGVDGYTF	TGTGCCAGCAGCCCATGGGGGGTTGATGGCTACACCTTC
TRBV7-6	.	TRBJ2-3	.	CASSLARDTDTQYF	TGTGCCAGCAGCTTAGCGCGTGACACAGATACGCAGTATTTT
TRBV2	.	TRBJ1-4	.	CASSTRSGGDRTYGEKLFF	TGTGCCAGCAGTACACGATCGGGAGGGGATCGTACGTATGGGGAAAAACTGTTTTTT
TRBV6-6	once	TRBJ2-1	.	CASSLLNQVNEQFF	TGTGCCAGCAGTTTGCTGAACCAGGTCAATGAGCAGTTCTTC
TRBV30	.	TRBJ2-5	TRBD2	CAWSPGLAGGWGETQYF	TGTGCCTGGAGTCCCGGACTAGCGGGGGGGTGGGGAGAGACCCAGTACTTC
TRBV7-9	few	TRBJ1-1	.	CASSPEANTEAFF	TGTGCCAGCAGCCCAGAGGCGAACACTGAAGCTTTCTTT
TRBV9	.	TRBJ2-3	TRBD2	CASSVAGGFTDTQYF	TGTGCCAGCAGCGTAGCGGGGGGGTTCACAGATACGCAGTATTTT
TRBV4-1	.	TRBJ2-7	.	CASSQGMGTYEQYF	TGCGCCAGCAGCCAAGGTATGGGGACCTACGAGCAGTACTTC